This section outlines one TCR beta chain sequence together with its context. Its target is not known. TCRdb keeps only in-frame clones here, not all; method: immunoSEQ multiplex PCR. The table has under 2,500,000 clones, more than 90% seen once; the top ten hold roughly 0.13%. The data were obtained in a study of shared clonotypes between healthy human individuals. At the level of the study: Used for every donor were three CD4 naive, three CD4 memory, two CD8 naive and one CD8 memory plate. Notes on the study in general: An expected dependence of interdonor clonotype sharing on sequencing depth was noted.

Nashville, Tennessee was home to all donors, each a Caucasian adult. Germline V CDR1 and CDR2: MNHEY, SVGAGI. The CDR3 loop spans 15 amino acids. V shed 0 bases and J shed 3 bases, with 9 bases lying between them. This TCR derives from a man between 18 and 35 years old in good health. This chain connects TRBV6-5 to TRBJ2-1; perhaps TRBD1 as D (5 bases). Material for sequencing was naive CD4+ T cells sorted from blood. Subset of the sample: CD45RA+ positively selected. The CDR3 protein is CASSYSSQGYNEQFF. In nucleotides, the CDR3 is TGTGCCAGCAGTTACTCGAGTCAGGGCTACAATGAGCAGTTCTTC.